A single sample gave rise to the 28 T cell receptor beta chains below, sequenced in a study of T cells after yellow fever vaccination. TCRdb re-called the 5' RACE reads with MiXCR, one entry per CDR3 protein. This table has 400,000 or so distinct CDR3 sequences, 11% appearing once. The starting material was PBMCs, obtained on the day of the first yellow fever vaccination. These receptors originate from a man aged 18 to 30 who received the YFV17D yellow fever vaccine.

The chain employs TRBV5-7 and TRBJ2-7; D gene unclear. TRBV5-7 is treated as an ORF (open reading frame) with a function not yet certain. Deletions cut 4 bases from V and 6 bases from J, with 14 bases between. The CDR3 is made up of 13 amino acids. The CDR3 is CASSLIEGPEQYV. The CDR3 nucleotides are TGTGCCAGCAGCCTAATCGAAGGGCCCGAGCAGTACGTC.

This chain connects TRBV12-3 or TRBV12-4 to TRBJ1-2; 7 bases are shared with TRBD1. V dropped 6 bases and J dropped 7; count of bases not matched to a gene: 17. The CDR3 sequence is 16 residues long. The CDR3 loop reads CASRPHEGAPIFGYTF. The CDR3 DNA is TGTGCCAGCAGGCCGCATGAGGGGGCCCCCATATTTGGCTACACCTTC.

This clonotype was detected only a few times. This chain links TRBV15 with TRBJ1-5; D uncertain. Trimming shortened V by 5 bases and J by 4 bases, and 9 bases separated the two germline ends. Germline assignment: CDR1 LNHNV and CDR2 YYDKDF (reference sequence). The CDR3 runs to 13 residues. Written as DNA, the CDR3 is TGTGCCACCAGCCCGCATTTAAATCAGCCCCAGCATTTT. It translates to CATSPHLNQPQHF.

The V call is TRBV20-1, the J call TRBJ2-5; 11 bases map to TRBD1. This CDR3 has 15 amino acids. Germline CDR1 DFQATT, CDR2 SNEGSKA (reference sequence). J lost 5 bases, V lost 7 bases, and 12 bases had no gene match. The CDR3 region is CSVTPGTGGSETQYF. The CDR3 DNA follows: TGCAGTGTTACTCCCGGGACAGGGGGTTCGGAGACCCAGTACTTC.

The chain uses TRBV12-3 or TRBV12-4 and TRBJ2-7, with 10 positions matching TRBD2. V lost 5 bases to trimming and J lost 5 bases; unmatched junction nucleotides: 6. This CDR3 comprises 14 residues. The CDR3 loop is CASSSGGAANEQYF. Here the CDR3 DNA reads TGTGCCAGCAGTAGCGGGGGGGCCGCCAACGAGCAGTACTTC.

The chain carries TRBV6-6 and TRBJ2-7; D remains unclear. Trimming pared 7 bases from V and 0 bases from J, leaving 10 bases between. The CDR3 consists of 13 residues. Germline assignment: CDR1 MNHNY and CDR2 SVGAGI (reference sequence). The CDR3 reads CASTVKSSYEQYF. The CDR3 nucleotides read TGTGCCAGCACTGTCAAAAGCTCCTACGAGCAGTACTTC.

The chain links TRBV12-5 to TRBJ2-7, with D tentatively TRBD1 (5 bases). Germline loops: CDR1 LGHNT, CDR2 FRNRAP. The CDR3 covers 17 residues. V was shortened by 3 bases and J by 1 base, with 19 bases between the two germline ends. CDR3 coding DNA: TGTGCTAGTGGTTTCCTTCTCGCCAGGGAAAAGTCCTACGAGCAGTACTTC. Amino acid sequence: CASGFLLAREKSYEQYF.

V and J are TRBV7-3 and TRBJ2-3, with 9 bases that match TRBD1. This CDR3 spans 15 amino acids. Germline V gene sequence: CDR1 SGHTA, CDR2 FQGTGA. The trim removed 3 bases at V and 6 bases at J, leaving 7 bases unmatched. CDR3 nucleotides: TGTGCCAGCAGCTTTGGACAGGGGAATATGGATACGCAGTATTTT. It encodes CASSFGQGNMDTQYF.

There are many counts of this clonotype. This sequence joins TRBV6-6 and TRBJ1-1, with a weak D call TRBD1 (5 bases). The CDR3 is made up of 13 amino acids. From germline, CDR1 is MNHNY and CDR2 SVGAGI (reference sequence). V was clipped by 6 bases and J by 2 bases, with 10 bases between them. Here the CDR3 reads CASSLGHNTEAFF. The DNA of the CDR3 is TGTGCCAGCAGCCTAGGACATAACACTGAAGCTTTCTTT.

The gene calls are TRBV6-2 or TRBV6-3 and TRBJ2-3; TRBD2 might be the D (6 bases). Germline V lookup: CDR1 MNHEY, CDR2 SVGEGT. V shed 11 bases and J shed 3 bases, with 15 bases lying between them. This CDR3 contains 13 residues. CDR3 nucleotides: TGTGCCTTGCGGAGGGTGGGAACAGATACGCAGTATTTT. This encodes CALRRVGTDTQYF.

The V gene is TRBV27, the J gene TRBJ2-1; tentatively, D is TRBD2 (5 bases). Germline V gene sequence: CDR1 MNHEY, CDR2 SMNVEV (reference sequence). V was trimmed by 6 bases and J by 8 bases, leaving 14 bases between them. The CDR3 spans 13 residues. Here the CDR3 DNA reads TGTGCCAGCAGATCGATATCGGGGTATGAGCAGTTCTTC. This sequence encodes CASRSISGYEQFF.

This clonotype occurred a few times. V is TRBV18 and J is TRBJ2-7; no firm D call. Germline V gives CDR1 KGHSH, CDR2 LQKENI. Between the trimmed V and J ends, which lost 8 bases and 1 base, there was a span of 12 bases. CDR3 length equals 13 residues. CDR3 protein: CASRRSTSYEQYV. In nucleotides, the CDR3 is TGTGCCAGCCGACGTTCAACGTCCTACGAGCAGTACGTC.

This clonotype was picked up a small number of times. This chain joins TRBV6-1 and TRBJ2-1, with TRBD2 as a possible D gene (6 bases). Deletions cut 2 bases from V and 15 bases from J, with 20 bases between. The CDR3 is 14 residues long. Germline V gene sequence: CDR1 MNHNS, CDR2 SASEGT. The CDR3 loop reads CASSEWGGGVEGFF. CDR3 nucleotides: TGTGCCAGCAGTGAATGGGGTGGCGGGGTGGAAGGGTTCTTC.

This clonotype was recorded a few times. V usage is TRBV5-8 and J usage is TRBJ2-1; TRBD2 is a possible D gene (6 bases). The length of the CDR3 is 13 residues. Trimming left V 8 bases short and J 6 bases short, with 15 bases between. Germline values: CDR1 SGHTS, CDR2 YDEGEE. The CDR3: CASSTRPPNEQFF. The CDR3 region has the DNA TGTGCCAGTTCGACTAGGCCCCCCAATGAGCAGTTCTTC.

V is TRBV12-3 or TRBV12-4 and J is TRBJ1-6, with no clear D. This CDR3 is built from 14 residues. The germline V and J ends were trimmed by 5 bases and 7 bases, with 12 bases remaining between them. The CDR3 region is CASSASSVNSPLHF. The CDR3 DNA follows: TGTGCCAGCAGTGCGAGCTCAGTGAATTCACCCCTCCACTTT.

The rearrangement uses TRBV2 and TRBJ2-3, with 7 bases matching TRBD2. Trimming removed 9 bases from V and 2 bases from J; junction bases left unmatched: 8. The CDR3 length is 14 residues. Germline values: CDR1 SNHLY, CDR2 FYNNEI. This CDR3 is CASPRGELTDTQYF. CDR3 nucleotide sequence: TGTGCCAGTCCCCGGGGGGAACTCACAGATACGCAGTATTTT.

This clonotype has a handful of counts. The CDR3 region has the DNA TGTGCCAGCAGCTTAGATGACGGCGTAAGTGAGCAGTTCTTC. Protein: CASSLDDGVSEQFF. The chain carries TRBV7-9 and TRBJ2-1; D gene ambiguous. V lost 1 base and J 9 bases, leaving 13 bases between the germline ends. CDR3 length: 14 residues. In germline, CDR1 is SEHNR, CDR2 FQNEAQ (reference sequence).

The CDR3 sequence: CASSEGARGNSYGYTF. CDR3 in DNA: TGTGCCAGCAGCGAGGGCGCCAGGGGAAATAGCTATGGCTACACCTTC. This rearrangement joins TRBV9 to TRBJ1-2, with D tentatively TRBD1 (6 bases). V lost 3 bases and J 4 bases, leaving 19 bases between the germline ends. The CDR3 loop spans 16 amino acids. Germline lookup yields CDR1 SGDLS and CDR2 YYNGEE.

The rearrangement links TRBV6-2 or TRBV6-3 to TRBJ2-7; 7 nucleotides match TRBD1. This CDR3 region has 16 residues. V gave up 5 bases and J gave up 1 base; unmatched junction bases: 11. The V gene's germline CDR1 is MNHEY and CDR2 SVGEGT. CDR3 DNA sequence: TGTGCCAGCAGTAGAATCGCCGGGACAGAGTCCTACGAGCAGTACGTC. Translation: CASSRIAGTESYEQYV.

CDR3 sequence (DNA): TGTGCCACCAGCAGTCCACAGGGGTACCCCACAGATACGCAGTATTTT. This codes for CATSSPQGYPTDTQYF. The chain joins TRBV15 to TRBJ2-3; TRBD1 agrees at 7 bases. V gave up 3 bases and J gave up 2 bases; unmatched junction bases: 8. The CDR3 extends over 16 amino acids. Germline CDR1 LNHNV, CDR2 YYDKDF (reference sequence).

Ten or more counts support this clonotype. The chain couples TRBV12-3 or TRBV12-4 to TRBJ1-1; perhaps TRBD1 as D (6 bases). V lost 8 bases, J lost 6 bases, and 16 bases lay in between. The CDR3 extends over 13 amino acids. The CDR3 nucleotides are TGTGCCAGCGCCCTTGGGGGGGCGGCTGAAGCTTTCTTT. This codes for CASALGGAAEAFF.

This clonotype was seen more than once but under ten times. This chain connects TRBV18 to TRBJ1-6; no firm D call. The CDR3 totals 13 residues. CDR1 is KGHSH, CDR2 LQKENI, per germline. Trimming left V 10 bases short and J 7 bases short, with 14 bases between. The CDR3 loop is CATCPGMNSPLHF. The CDR3 region has the DNA TGTGCCACCTGCCCTGGGATGAATTCACCCCTCCACTTT.

V gene TRBV6-2 or TRBV6-3 combines with J gene TRBJ2-1; tentative D call: TRBD2 (7 bases). CDR1 is MNHEY, CDR2 SVGEGT, per germline. This CDR3 has 15 residues. Deletions cut 6 bases from V and 6 bases from J, with 18 bases between. The DNA of the CDR3 is TGTGCCAGCAGCCCATTTTTTAGGGGGGGCAATGAGCAGTTCTTC. Its translation is CASSPFFRGGNEQFF.

The chain combines TRBV25-1 with TRBJ2-3; D assignment may be TRBD1 or TRBD2 (5 bases each). This CDR3 is built from 13 residues. Trimming left V 1 base short and J 4 bases short, with 6 bases between. Germline V gene data show CDR1 as MGHDK and CDR2 as SYGVNS. CDR3 in amino acids: CASSELGADTQYF. The CDR3 DNA reads as TGTGCCAGCAGTGAATTGGGGGCAGATACGCAGTATTTT. Variable domain in full (rest from reference TRBV25-1 and TRBJ2-3): EADIYQTPRYLVIGTGKKITLECSQTMGHDKMYWYQQDPGMELHLIHYSYGVNSTEKGDLSSESTVSRIRTEHFPLTLESARPSHTSQYLCASSELGADTQYFGPGTRLTVL.

This clonotype occurred a few times. The V gene is TRBV19, the J gene TRBJ1-5; D is possibly TRBD1 (6 bases). This CDR3 is 14 amino acids long. Trimming removed 7 bases from V and 0 bases from J, with 10 bases in between. Per germline, CDR1 LNHDA and CDR2 SQIVND (reference sequence). The chain's CDR3 is CASTGQISNQPQHF. CDR3 DNA sequence: TGTGCCAGTACCGGACAGATTAGCAATCAGCCCCAGCATTTT.

The chain carries TRBV6-2 or TRBV6-3 and TRBJ1-1, with D tentatively TRBD1 (6 bases). Per the germline V gene, CDR1 is MNHEY and CDR2 is SVGEGT. V was pared by 8 bases and J by 5 bases, with 18 bases between. This CDR3 region has 14 residues. DNA of the CDR3: TGTGCCAGCGAAACTAGGAGGGGGAAAACTGAAGCTTTCTTT. Translated: CASETRRGKTEAFF.

This chain connects TRBV6-2 or TRBV6-3 to TRBJ2-1; weak D call: TRBD1 (6 bases). Deletions cut 8 bases from V and 0 bases from J, with 11 bases between. There are 14 residues in the CDR3. The V gene's germline CDR1 is MNHEY and CDR2 SVGEGT. CDR3 residues: CASYDRSSYNEQFF. As DNA, the CDR3 is TGTGCCAGCTATGACAGGAGCTCCTACAATGAGCAGTTCTTC.

The V and J genes are TRBV10-3 and TRBJ1-3; perhaps TRBD1 as D (6 bases). The CDR3 consists of 14 residues. The ends were cut back, 4 bases at V and 0 bases at J, with 7 bases in the middle. CDR1 and CDR2 (germline): ENHRY, SYGVKD. DNA of the CDR3: TGTGCCATCAGTGGAGGGGGCTCTGGAAACACCATATATTTT. This translates into CAISGGGSGNTIYF.